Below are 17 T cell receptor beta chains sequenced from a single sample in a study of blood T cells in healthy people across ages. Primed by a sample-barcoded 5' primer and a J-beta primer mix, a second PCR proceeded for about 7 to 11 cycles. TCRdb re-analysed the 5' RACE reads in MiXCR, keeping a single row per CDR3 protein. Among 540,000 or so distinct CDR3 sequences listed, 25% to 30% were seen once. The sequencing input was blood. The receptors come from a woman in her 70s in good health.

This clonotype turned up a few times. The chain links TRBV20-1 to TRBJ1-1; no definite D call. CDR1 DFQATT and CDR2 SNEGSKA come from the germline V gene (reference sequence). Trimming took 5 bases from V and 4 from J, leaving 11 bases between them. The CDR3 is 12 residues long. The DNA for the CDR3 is TGCAGTGCTCTAATATATGCCACTGAAGCTTTCTTT. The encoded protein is CSALIYATEAFF.

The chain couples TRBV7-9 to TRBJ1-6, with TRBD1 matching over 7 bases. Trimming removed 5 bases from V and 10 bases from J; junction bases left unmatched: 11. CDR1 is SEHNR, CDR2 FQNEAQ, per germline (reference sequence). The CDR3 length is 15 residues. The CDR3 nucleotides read TGTGCCAGCAGCACGCGGGACAGTCAGAGCTCACCCCTCCACTTT. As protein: CASSTRDSQSSPLHF.

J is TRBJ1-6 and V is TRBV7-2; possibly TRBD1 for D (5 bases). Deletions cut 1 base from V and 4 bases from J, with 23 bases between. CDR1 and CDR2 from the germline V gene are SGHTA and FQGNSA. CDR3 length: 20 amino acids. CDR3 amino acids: CASSLGPVTAEQFYNSPLHF. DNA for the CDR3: TGTGCCAGCAGCTTAGGGCCGGTGACAGCCGAACAGTTTTATAATTCACCCCTCCACTTT.

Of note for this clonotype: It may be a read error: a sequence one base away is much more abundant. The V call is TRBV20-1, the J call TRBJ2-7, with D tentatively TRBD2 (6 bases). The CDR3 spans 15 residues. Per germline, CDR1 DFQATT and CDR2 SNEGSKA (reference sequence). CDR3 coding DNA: TGCAGTGCTGGAGATCCGGCGGCTAGCGAGCGCGAGCAGTACTTC. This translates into CSAGDPAASEREQYF.

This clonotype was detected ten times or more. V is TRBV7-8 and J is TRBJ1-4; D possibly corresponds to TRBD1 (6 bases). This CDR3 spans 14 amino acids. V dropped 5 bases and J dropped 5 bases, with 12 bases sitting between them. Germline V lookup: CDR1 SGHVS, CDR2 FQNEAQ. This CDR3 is CASSPAGTNEKLFF. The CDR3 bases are TGTGCCAGCAGCCCCGCCGGGACAAATGAAAAACTGTTTTTT.

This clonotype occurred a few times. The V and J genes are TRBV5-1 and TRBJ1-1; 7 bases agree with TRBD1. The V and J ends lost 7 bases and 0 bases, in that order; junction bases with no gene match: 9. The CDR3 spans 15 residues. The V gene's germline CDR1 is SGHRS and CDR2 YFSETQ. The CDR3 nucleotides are TGCGCCAGCGCTCGAGGGGGCAGCATGAACACTGAAGCTTTCTTT. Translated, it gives CASARGGSMNTEAFF.

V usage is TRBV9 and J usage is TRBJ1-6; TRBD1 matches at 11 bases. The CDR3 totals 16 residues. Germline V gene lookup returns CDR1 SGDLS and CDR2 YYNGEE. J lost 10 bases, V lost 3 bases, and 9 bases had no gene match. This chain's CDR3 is CASSAGQGASESPLHF. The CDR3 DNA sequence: TGTGCCAGCAGCGCCGGACAGGGGGCCTCTGAATCACCCCTCCACTTT.

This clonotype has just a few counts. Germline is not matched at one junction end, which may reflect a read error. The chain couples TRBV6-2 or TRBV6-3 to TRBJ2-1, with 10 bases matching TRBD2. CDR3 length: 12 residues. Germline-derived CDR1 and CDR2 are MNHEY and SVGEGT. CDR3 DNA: TGTACCAGCAGTTCGAGCGGGGGGGTGCAGTTCTTC. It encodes CTSSSSGGVQFF.

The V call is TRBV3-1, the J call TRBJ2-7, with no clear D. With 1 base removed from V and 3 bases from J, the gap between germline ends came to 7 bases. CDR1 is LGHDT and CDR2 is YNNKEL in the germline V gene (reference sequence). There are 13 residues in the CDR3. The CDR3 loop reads CASSQVPGYEQYF. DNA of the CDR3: TGTGCCAGCAGCCAAGTTCCGGGCTACGAGCAGTACTTC.

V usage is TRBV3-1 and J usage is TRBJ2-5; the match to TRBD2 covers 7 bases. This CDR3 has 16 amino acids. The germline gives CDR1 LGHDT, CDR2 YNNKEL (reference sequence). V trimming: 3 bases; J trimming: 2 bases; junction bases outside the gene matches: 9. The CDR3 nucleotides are TGTGCCAGCAGCCAGCCCCCCGGAGCGGGGCAAGAGACCCAGTACTTC. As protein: CASSQPPGAGQETQYF.

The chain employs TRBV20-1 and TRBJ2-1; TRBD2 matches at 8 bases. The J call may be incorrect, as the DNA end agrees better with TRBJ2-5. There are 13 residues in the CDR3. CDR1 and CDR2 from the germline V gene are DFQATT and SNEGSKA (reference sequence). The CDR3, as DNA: TGCAGTGGGGGGACTAGTATACAAGAGACCCAGTACTTC. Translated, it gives CSGGTSIQETQYF.

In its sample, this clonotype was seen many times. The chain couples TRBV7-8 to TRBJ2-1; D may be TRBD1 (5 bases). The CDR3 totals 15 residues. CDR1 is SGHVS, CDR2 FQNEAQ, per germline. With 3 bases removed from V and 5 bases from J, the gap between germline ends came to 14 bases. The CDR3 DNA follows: TGTGCCAGCAGCTTCCAAGGGGCCTGGGACAATGAGCAGTTCTTC. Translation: CASSFQGAWDNEQFF.

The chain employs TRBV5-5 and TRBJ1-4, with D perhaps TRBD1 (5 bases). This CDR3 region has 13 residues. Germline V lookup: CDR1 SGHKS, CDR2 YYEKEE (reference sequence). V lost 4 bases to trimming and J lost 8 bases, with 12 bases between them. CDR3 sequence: CASSAQGREKLFF. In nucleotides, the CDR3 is TGTGCCAGCAGCGCGCAGGGCAGGGAAAAACTGTTTTTT.

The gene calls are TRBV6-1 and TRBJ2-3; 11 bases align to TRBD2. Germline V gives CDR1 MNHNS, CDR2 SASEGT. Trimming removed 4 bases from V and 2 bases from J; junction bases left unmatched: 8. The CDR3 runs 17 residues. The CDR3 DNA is TGTGCCAGCAGTGGATCTGCTAGCGGGGGGCTCACAGATACGCAGTATTTT. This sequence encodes CASSGSASGGLTDTQYF.

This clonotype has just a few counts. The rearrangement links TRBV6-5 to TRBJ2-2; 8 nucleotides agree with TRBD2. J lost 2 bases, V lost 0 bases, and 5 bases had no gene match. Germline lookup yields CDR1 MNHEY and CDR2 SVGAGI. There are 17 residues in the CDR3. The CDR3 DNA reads TGTGCCAGCAGTTACTCCATAGCGGGGTCCAACACCGGGGAGCTGTTTTTT. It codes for CASSYSIAGSNTGELFF.

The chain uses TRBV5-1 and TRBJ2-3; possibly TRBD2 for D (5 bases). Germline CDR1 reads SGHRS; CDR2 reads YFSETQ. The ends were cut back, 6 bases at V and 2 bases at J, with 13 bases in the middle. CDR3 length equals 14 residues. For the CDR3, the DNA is TGCGCCAGCACAACGGGGTATTCCACAGATACGCAGTATTTT. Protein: CASTTGYSTDTQYF.

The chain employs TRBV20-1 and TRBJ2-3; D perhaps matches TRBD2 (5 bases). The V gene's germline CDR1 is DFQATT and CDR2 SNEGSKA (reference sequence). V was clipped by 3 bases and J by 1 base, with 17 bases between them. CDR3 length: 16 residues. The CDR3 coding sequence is TGCAGTGCTAGGGACTTGACGCCGACTCGCACAGATACGCAGTATTTT. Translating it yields CSARDLTPTRTDTQYF.